This TCR beta chain comes out of a study of cytomegalovirus exposure and HLA in healthy donors. Background on the study: Per a later analysis, the roughly 670 first-cohort and 110 or so validation repertoires shared one platform. Broader study findings: Subsequent analysis revealed that first-cohort TCR clusters tended to co-occur in the 120 validation repertoires. Most TCR sequences were seen very rarely across donors, but some public TCRs occurred in many. In vitro data verified a few CMV-associated chains as specific for CMV antigens.

Germline CDR1 is MNHNS and CDR2 is SASEGT. V lost 8 bases, J lost 2 bases, and 17 bases lay in between. This CDR3 region has 15 residues. TCRdb's table, derived via immunoSEQ multiplex PCR, lists solely in-frame clones and lacks some. The repertoire holds around 400,000 clones, about nine tenths seen once, with roughly 0.75% in the top ten. As to this clone: Its specificity is not known.

The clonotype was recovered from a young woman in good health and CMV-seronegative. Sequencing was performed on PBMCs. V gene TRBV6-1 combines with J gene TRBJ2-3; no definite D call. In DNA, the CDR3 is TGTGCCAGCCCGTACATGGCGGAGCTCACAGATACGCAGTATTTT. It codes for CASPYMAELTDTQYF.